Presented here are 5 T cell receptor beta chains from one specimen sequenced in a study of shared clonotypes between healthy human individuals (dated by TCRdb to 2019 to 2021). CD8 naive samples were CD45RO-negative cells positively selected for CCR7, giving a CD45RA+CCR7+ population that excluded TemRA cells. Preparation of the library involved the immunoSEQ multiplex PCR assay. This is the immuneACCESS table as TCRdb keeps it, with only in-frame sequences that have V and J called. A part of the clones is gone; compared with another copy, unresolved V genes explain less than half, and the rest is unexplained. Within this sample are approximately 2,200,000 clones, with roughly 91% of them counted one time only. Together, the top ten hold under 2% of the sample. Sequencing input: naive CD8+ T cells from PBMCs. The cell subset or site label for this specimen denotes: CD45RA+CCR7+. The receptors originated from a man aged 18 to 30 in good health. Some clones in this sample may be carry-over from other donors' samples.

The chain carries TRBV6-6 and TRBJ2-5, with 10 nucleotides matching TRBD1. The CDR3 totals 15 residues. V lost 2 bases to trimming and J lost 5 bases; unmatched junction nucleotides: 5. Germline V gene lookup returns CDR1 MNHNY and CDR2 SVGAGI (reference sequence). The CDR3 nucleotides read TGTGCCAGCAGTTACAGACAGGGGGCTGTTGAGACCCAGTACTTC. Protein product: CASSYRQGAVETQYF.

The V call is TRBV2, the J call TRBJ1-4; possible D gene TRBD1, 5 bases. The germline gives CDR1 SNHLY, CDR2 FYNNEI. This CDR3 comprises 14 residues. The ends were cut back, 7 bases at V and 8 bases at J, with 17 bases in the middle. The CDR3 DNA reads as TGTGCCAGCACCCCGACGGCTCGGACAGAAAAACTGTTTTTT. It translates to CASTPTARTEKLFF.

The V call is TRBV11-2, the J call TRBJ2-3; no reliable D call. The V end lost 5 bases, the J end lost 1 base, and 16 bases lay between the germline ends. The CDR3 covers 16 residues. Germline CDR1 and CDR2: SGHAT and FQNNGV. DNA for the CDR3: TGTGCCAGCAGCCTCAGACACCGCCTAGGCACAGATACGCAGTATTTT. This encodes CASSLRHRLGTDTQYF.

The rearrangement uses TRBV28 and TRBJ2-5, with D possibly TRBD2 on 6 matching bases. V lost 2 bases and J lost 5, with 18 bases in between. Looked up from germline, CDR1 is MDHEN and CDR2 is SYDVKM. This CDR3 comprises 16 residues. CDR3 bases: TGTGCCAGCAGTTTAGAGAGGACGGGGGTCTGGGAGACCCAGTACTTC. Translating it yields CASSLERTGVWETQYF.

The rearrangement links TRBV28 to TRBJ2-3, with D possibly TRBD2 on 6 matching bases. With 3 bases removed from V and 2 bases from J, the gap between germline ends came to 9 bases. Germline values: CDR1 MDHEN, CDR2 SYDVKM. The CDR3 has 14 amino acids. The CDR3 reads CASSFGGTTDTQYF. Here the CDR3 DNA reads TGTGCCAGCAGTTTTGGAGGGACCACAGATACGCAGTATTTT.